Below are 17 T cell receptor beta chains sequenced from a single sample in a study of blood T cell repertoires in COVID-19. Sequenced by immunoSEQ multiplex PCR; TCRdb stores in-frame clones only, minus some. The table lists 170,000 or so clones, around nine tenths of them singletons. The sample taken for sequencing was peripheral blood. The receptors were gathered from a woman aged 18-30 years who had recovered from COVID-19.

The chain employs TRBV3-1 (or the pseudogene TRBV3-2) and TRBJ2-5, with D possibly TRBD2 on 6 matching bases. The V and J ends lost 7 bases and 5 bases respectively, with 8 bases between them. The germline V gene encodes CDR1 LGHDT and CDR2 YNNKEL (reference sequence). The length of the CDR3 is 11 residues. The CDR3 reads CASKLAETQYF. The DNA for the CDR3 is TGTGCCAGCAAGCTAGCGGAGACCCAGTACTTC.

A few counts support this clone. V and J are TRBV6-5 and TRBJ1-1, with D perhaps TRBD1 (6 bases). Germline CDR1 reads MNHEY; CDR2 reads SVGAGI. Between the trimmed V and J ends, which lost 2 bases and 5 bases, there was a span of 15 bases. The CDR3 length is 15 residues. The CDR3 DNA is TGTGCCAGCAGTTACAAAATATCAGGGGCGACTGAAGCTTTCTTT. Protein sequence: CASSYKISGATEAFF.

V usage is TRBV7-9 and J usage is TRBJ1-6, with 7 bases lining up with TRBD1. V trimming: 9 bases; J trimming: 6 bases; junction bases outside the gene matches: 8. Per germline, CDR1 SEHNR and CDR2 FQNEAQ (reference sequence). CDR3 length: 14 amino acids. DNA for the CDR3: TGTGCCAGTAACAGGGGCCCTCTTAATTCACCCCTCCACTTT. Protein sequence: CASNRGPLNSPLHF.

The gene calls are TRBV5-1 and TRBJ2-3, with 8 nucleotides matching TRBD1. The germline CDR1 and CDR2 sequences are SGHRS and YFSETQ. Trimming removed 6 bases from V and 6 bases from J; junction bases left unmatched: 12. This CDR3 region has 15 residues. The CDR3 DNA follows: TGCGCCAGCACCCTCATGTCAGGGGGCTCGGATACGCAGTATTTT. Translation gives CASTLMSGGSDTQYF.

This chain joins TRBV7-2 and TRBJ1-5; a weak D match, TRBD1 (5 bases). CDR3 length: 16 residues. V shed 2 bases and J shed 2 bases, with 13 bases lying between them. The germline V gene has CDR1 SGHTA and CDR2 FQGNSA. The CDR3 DNA reads as TGTGCCAGCAGCTTATCCGGCAGGGTTGGCAATCAGCCCCAGCATTTT. This codes for CASSLSGRVGNQPQHF.

This chain links TRBV11-2 with TRBJ2-1, with 11 bases matching TRBD2. This CDR3 comprises 16 residues. V trimming: 5 bases; J trimming: 10 bases; junction bases outside the gene matches: 13. Germline CDR1 SGHAT, CDR2 FQNNGV. The CDR3 loop is CASSIIAGGPSGEQFF. The CDR3 bases are TGTGCCAGCAGCATCATAGCGGGAGGGCCTTCTGGGGAGCAGTTCTTC.

J is TRBJ2-1 and V is TRBV7-3; 10 bases line up with TRBD2. This CDR3 is built from 15 residues. CDR1 is SGHTA, CDR2 FQGTGA, per germline. Trimming took 5 bases from V and 7 from J; bases not matched to a gene: 8. CDR3: CASSLGASGSNEQFF. Here the CDR3 DNA reads TGTGCCAGCAGCCTAGGGGCTAGCGGGAGTAATGAGCAGTTCTTC.

V usage is TRBV15 and J usage is TRBJ2-7; possible D gene TRBD2, 7 bases. Trimming took off 5 bases at V and 3 bases at J, with 11 bases between the two ends. This CDR3 is 13 amino acids long. CDR1 is LNHNV, CDR2 YYDKDF, per germline (reference sequence). CDR3 nucleotides: TGTGCCACCAGCCCGGGGGGCCGCTACGAGCAGTACTTC. It codes for CATSPGGRYEQYF.

The chain couples TRBV3-1 (or the pseudogene TRBV3-2) to TRBJ2-5; 7 bases agree with TRBD2. Germline lookup yields CDR1 LGHDT and CDR2 YNNKEL (reference sequence). The V gene end was trimmed by 4 bases and the J gene end by 4 bases; junction bases not matched to a gene: 6. This CDR3 contains 14 residues. CDR3 protein: CASSPRLAGETQYF. CDR3 DNA: TGTGCCAGCAGCCCCAGACTAGCCGGAGAGACCCAGTACTTC.

This clone was seen more than once but under ten times. Other nucleotide sequences in the sample specify the same CDR3. This sequence joins TRBV4-3 and TRBJ2-3, with 9 bases lining up with TRBD2. The CDR3 extends over 16 amino acids. The germline V gene has CDR1 LGHNA and CDR2 YSLEER. J lost 1 base, V lost 0 bases, and 2 bases had no gene match. CDR3 DNA sequence: TGCGCCAGCAGCCAAGAGTTAGCGGGAGGCACAGATACGCAGTATTTT. Translated: CASSQELAGGTDTQYF.

Here the CDR3 DNA reads TGTGCCAGCAGTTTAGCTAGCGGGAGAAGGAATGAGCAGTTCTTC. Its translation is CASSLASGRRNEQFF. The chain links TRBV27 to TRBJ2-1, with 10 nucleotides matching TRBD2. Per the germline V gene, CDR1 is MNHEY and CDR2 is SMNVEV (reference sequence). V lost 2 bases to trimming and J lost 7 bases; unmatched junction nucleotides: 5. This CDR3 has 15 residues.

This chain connects TRBV6-5 to TRBJ1-6, with 7 bases that match TRBD1. Germline CDR1 is MNHEY and CDR2 is SVGAGI. CDR3 length equals 15 residues. With 0 bases clipped from V and 9 bases from J, the junction kept 5 bases outside the gene matches. The CDR3 bases are TGTGCCAGCAGTTACTCGATACAGGGGAGTTCACCCCTCCACTTT. It is translated as CASSYSIQGSSPLHF.

This sequence joins TRBV5-6 and TRBJ2-7; D may be TRBD1 (6 bases). V was cut by 5 bases and J by 4 bases, with 10 bases left in between. The germline V gene has CDR1 SGHDT and CDR2 YYEEEE. This CDR3 region has 12 residues. CDR3 sequence (DNA): TGTGCCAGCAGTACAACAGGGTACGAGCAGTACGTC. Its translation: CASSTTGYEQYV.

This chain uses TRBV3-1 (or the pseudogene TRBV3-2) with TRBJ2-2; 9 bases align to TRBD2. CDR3 size: 15 residues. CDR1 is LGHDT and CDR2 is YNNKEL in the germline V gene (reference sequence). With V trimmed by 5 bases and J by 8 bases, 9 bases remained unmatched. Here the CDR3 reads CASSEGLAGTGELFF. DNA for the CDR3: TGTGCCAGCAGCGAGGGACTAGCAGGGACGGGGGAGCTGTTTTTT.

The chain couples TRBV5-4 to TRBJ2-5; 7 positions agree with TRBD1. Per germline, CDR1 SGHNT and CDR2 YYREEE (reference sequence). This CDR3 region has 13 residues. V lost 4 bases to trimming and J lost 2 bases; unmatched junction nucleotides: 2. CDR3: CASSLGQQETQYF. The CDR3 bases are TGTGCCAGCAGCCTGGGACAGCAAGAGACCCAGTACTTC.

The rearrangement uses TRBV4-1 and TRBJ1-2, with D maybe TRBD1 (6 bases). The CDR3 spans 15 residues. Looked up from germline, CDR1 is MGHRA and CDR2 is YSYEKL. V was clipped by 1 base and J by 4 bases, with 13 bases between them. DNA of the CDR3: TGCGCCAGCAGCCAAGGGACACAGGGTTCCTATGGCTACACCTTC. It yields the protein CASSQGTQGSYGYTF.

The rearrangement links TRBV9 to TRBJ2-1, with 7 bases matching TRBD2. The CDR3 extends over 14 amino acids. J lost 3 bases, V lost 6 bases, and 6 bases had no gene match. Germline V gene sequence: CDR1 SGDLS, CDR2 YYNGEE. In DNA, the CDR3 is TGTGCCAGCAACCCCAGCGGGAACTACAATGAGCAGTTCTTC. Translating gives CASNPSGNYNEQFF.